Listed here are 5 T cell receptor beta chains from one sample, sequenced in a study of cytomegalovirus exposure and HLA in healthy donors. TCRdb keeps only in-frame clones here, not all; method: immunoSEQ multiplex PCR. The table records 250,000 to 400,000 clones, 88% of them present only once. Sequencing was carried out using PBMCs. Receptors originate from a man aged 25-45 years in good health and CMV-seronegative.

The V and J genes are TRBV7-9 and TRBJ1-3; D not certain. CDR3 length equals 13 residues. Trimming left V 5 bases short and J 0 bases short, with 5 bases between. Germline CDR1 and CDR2: SEHNR and FQNEAQ (reference sequence). CDR3 loop: CASSTLSGNTIYF. Written as DNA, the CDR3 is TGTGCCAGCAGCACTCTCTCTGGAAACACCATATATTTT. Full variable domain (missing parts from reference TRBV7-9 and TRBJ1-3): DTGVSQNPRHKITKRGQNVTFRCDPISEHNRLYWYRQTLGQGPEFLTYFQNEAQLEKSRLLSDRFSAERPKGSFSTLEIQRTEQGDSAMYLCASSTLSGNTIYFGEGSWLTVV.

This rearrangement joins TRBV9 to TRBJ2-2, with 11 nucleotides matching TRBD2. The CDR3 is 16 residues long. Germline V gene data show CDR1 as SGDLS and CDR2 as YYNGEE. J lost 4 bases, V lost 2 bases, and 4 bases had no gene match. CDR3 in DNA: TGTGCCAGCAGCGTCGGACTAGCGGGTGTCACCGGGGAGCTGTTTTTT. Its translation: CASSVGLAGVTGELFF. Drawing the rest from reference TRBV9 and TRBJ2-2, the complete variable domain is DSGVTQTPKHLITATGQRVTLRCSPRSGDLSVYWYQQSLDQGLQFLIQYYNGEERAKGNILERFSAQQFPDLHSELNLSSLELGDSALYFCASSVGLAGVTGELFFGEGSRLTVL.

This clone was seen a single time. The chain combines TRBV29-1 with TRBJ1-1; 9 bases match TRBD1. The V gene end was trimmed by 6 bases and the J gene end by 1 base; junction bases not matched to a gene: 6. Germline CDR1 is SQVTM and CDR2 is ANQGSEA. This CDR3 has 14 residues. CDR3 DNA: TGCAGCGTCCCTCGGGACAGGGCGAACACTGAAGCTTTCTTT. Amino acid sequence: CSVPRDRANTEAFF.

The chain combines TRBV7-2 with TRBJ1-1, with TRBD1 identical over 9 bases. CDR1 is SGHTA and CDR2 is FQGNSA in the germline V gene. V was clipped by 4 bases and J by 10 bases; unmatched bases: 7. The CDR3 runs 13 residues. CDR3 in amino acids: CASSSTPTGGAFF. The CDR3 DNA reads TGTGCCAGCAGCTCTACACCGACAGGGGGAGCTTTCTTT. The full variable domain, completed using reference TRBV7-2 and TRBJ1-1, is GAGVSQSPSNKVTEKGKDVELRCDPISGHTALYWYRQSLGQGLEFLIYFQGNSAPDKSGLPSDRFSAERTGGSVSTLTIQRTQQEDSAVYLCASSSTPTGGAFFGQGTRLTVV.

This chain joins TRBV5-1 and TRBJ2-7, with 7 bases identical to TRBD2. Per the germline V gene, CDR1 is SGHRS and CDR2 is YFSETQ. The CDR3 is 15 amino acids. The junction had 6 bases not matched to a gene; V was cut back by 0 bases and J by 3 bases. The CDR3, as DNA: TGCGCCAGCAGCTTGGCAGCGGGGAGCCTCTACGAGCAGTACTTC. Encoded protein: CASSLAAGSLYEQYF.